The source of this T cell receptor (beta chain) is a study of blood T cells in healthy people across ages. Study conclusions and caveats: Higher diversity and more naive CD4+ cells were features of long-lived donors, compared to aged donors.

Every participating donor contributed roughly 10 milliliters of peripheral blood through a draw. Per-sample PBMC isolation yielded at least 7 million cells. To note about this clonotype: Its antigen remains unknown.

Together with a sample-barcoded 5' primer, a J-beta primer mix was included in a second PCR lasting about 6 to 12 cycles. The yield of each sample was at least 3 million CDR3-containing paired-end reads. TCRdb re-derived calls from the 5' RACE reads in MiXCR, one entry per CDR3 protein. Counted here are hundreds of thousands of distinct CDR3 sequences, approximately 67% occurring once; the ten biggest clones make up 25% to 35%. V lost 3 bases, J lost 0 bases, and 5 bases stayed unmatched. Germline CDR1 reads ENHRY; CDR2 reads SYGVKD. This CDR3 comprises 15 residues. The source material was blood. This sequence was found in a young man in good health. The chain joins TRBV10-3 to TRBJ2-7, with 7 bases aligning to TRBD1. CDR3 in amino acids: CAISEGQDGSYEQYF. The CDR3 bases are TGTGCCATCAGTGAAGGACAGGACGGCTCCTACGAGCAGTACTTC.